This T cell receptor beta chain was captured in a study of T cell responses to AZD1222 COVID-19 vaccine. Of note for this clone: Its antigen is unidentified.

There are 16 residues in the CDR3. The germline V and J ends were trimmed by 4 bases and 5 bases, with 17 bases remaining between them. Germline V gives CDR1 ENHRY, CDR2 SYGVKD. General observations from the study: Spike-wide coverage was observed for vaccine-associated CD4 TCRs, with dominant responses at 160-218 and 743-854. Clonal diversity may have been underestimated in mostly white British donors. Reportedly, nearly half the spike-specific TCRs target unmutated variant regions. None of the repertoires were sampled until the peak T cell response had passed.

Repertoires were generated with immunoSEQ multiplex PCR, while TCRdb's copy carries only in-frame clones and drops some. The sample has more than 150,000 clones, 85% to 90% seen once. The chain combines TRBV10-3 with TRBJ1-4; D not resolved. The source material was peripheral blood, sampled on day 0 of AZD1222 vaccination. The clonotype originates from an adult in good health. The CDR3 sequence is CAISVGGGSSNEKLFF. CDR3 coding DNA: TGTGCCATCAGTGTAGGTGGAGGTTCATCGAATGAAAAACTGTTTTTT.